Described below is a single T cell receptor beta chain sequence and its context. Its specificity is not known. Germline assignment: CDR1 SGHRS and CDR2 YFSETQ. The CDR3 covers 16 residues. V lost 0 bases and J 3 bases, leaving 14 bases between the germline ends. The table came from immunoSEQ multiplex PCR; TCRdb's copy has only in-frame clones and leaves some out. The data contain 40,000 or so clones, 80% to 95% of them singletons. This record comes from a study of lymphopenia after photon versus proton radiotherapy. Regarding the study as a whole: A bigger post-nadir fall in TCR diversity correlated inversely with survival time in deceased patients.

The V call is TRBV5-1, the J call TRBJ2-3; D is tentatively TRBD1 or TRBD2 (6 bases each). The TCR comes from a man aged 55-75 years with cholangiocarcinoma. The sequencing here drew on peripheral blood, taken from a patient treated with photon-based radiotherapy. Here the CDR3 reads CASSLEGRGGTDTQYF. CDR3 nucleotides: TGCGCCAGCAGCTTGGAGGGCAGGGGAGGAACAGATACGCAGTATTTT.